A selection of T cell receptor beta chains follows, all from one sample in a study of shared clonotypes between healthy human individuals. Assay: immunoSEQ multiplex PCR; the TCRdb copy retains only in-frame clones and omits some. In the table there are roughly 2,000,000 clones, about 94% of which are singletons. Material: naive CD8+ T cells from PBMCs. The receptors were gathered from a man between 18 and 29 years old in good health. Some clones in this sample may be carry-over from other donors' samples. CDR3s include the opening cysteine and the closing phenylalanine or tryptophan. D genes are given only for firm matches. The size field is filled for only some rows; it gives once, few, many or a size class.

TRBV25-1,TRBD1,TRBJ2-1,NA,TGTGCCAGCAGTGAATTCCCCCAGGAGACAGGGGATGAGCAGTTCTTC,CASSEFPQETGDEQFF
TRBV18,NA,TRBJ1-2,NA,TGTGCCAGCTCACCACCGCTAGACTCTAACTATGGCTACACCTTC,CASSPPLDSNYGYTF
TRBV29-1,TRBD1,TRBJ1-1,NA,TGCAGCGGCACAGGGGCGGCTGAAGCTTTCTTT,CSGTGAAEAFF
TRBV7-9,NA,TRBJ2-7,NA,TGTGCCAGCAGCCCAGGACTCGCCCGACACTACGAGCAGTACTTC,CASSPGLARHYEQYF
TRBV9,NA,TRBJ2-1,NA,TGTGCCAGCAGCCCGCAACTAGTGCAGTCTTACAATGAGCAGTTCTTC,CASSPQLVQSYNEQFF
TRBV6-5,NA,TRBJ2-7,NA,TGTGCGGTGGGCGACTACGAGCAGTACTTC,CAVGDYEQYF
TRBV29-1,NA,TRBJ2-7,NA,TGCAGCGTTAATGAGGGCTACGAGCAGTACTTC,CSVNEGYEQYF
TRBV19,NA,TRBJ2-1,NA,TGTGCCAGTAGTGCGGGCAATGAGCAGTTCTTC,CASSAGNEQFF
TRBV7-8,NA,TRBJ2-7,NA,TGTGCCAGCAGCTTAGTGAGGAGCTCCTACGAGCAGTACTTC,CASSLVRSSYEQYF
TRBV10-3,TRBD2,TRBJ2-1,NA,TGTGCCATCAGTCCCGGGACTAGCGGGACCCGTGAGCAGTTCTTC,CAISPGTSGTREQFF
TRBV6-1,TRBD1,TRBJ1-1,NA,TGTGCCAGCAGTGACGACAGGGGGCTTGGAGCTTTCTTT,CASSDDRGLGAFF
TRBV27,NA,TRBJ2-7,NA,TGTGCCAGCAGTCCCCGGGGACAGCGAGGGGGGTACTCCTACGAGCAGTACTTC,CASSPRGQRGGYSYEQYF
TRBV15,NA,TRBJ2-7,NA,TGTGCCACCAGCAGAGTAATCGCAGGGCACGAGCAGTACTTC,CATSRVIAGHEQYF
TRBV5-4,NA,TRBJ2-2,once,TGTGCCAGCACCCCACGGGGTGAGGGGGAGCTGTTTTTT,CASTPRGEGELFF
TRBV9,NA,TRBJ2-7,NA,TGTGCCAGCAGCCCCCAGGGCCGAAATACCTACGAGCAGTACTTC,CASSPQGRNTYEQYF
TRBV5-4,NA,TRBJ2-1,NA,TGTGCCAGCAGCTTGCGACGGGAGCGGGACAATGAGCAGTTCTTC,CASSLRRERDNEQFF
TRBV27,TRBD1,TRBJ2-2,NA,TGTGCCAGCAGCTACAGGGGGCCCGGGGAGCTGTTTTTT,CASSYRGPGELFF
TRBV9,NA,TRBJ2-3,once,TGTGCCAGCAGCGTAAACGACGCTAGCACAGATACGCAGTATTTT,CASSVNDASTDTQYF
TRBV9,NA,TRBJ2-7,NA,TGTGCCAGCAGCGTGGGGGACGCGAGCTCCTACGAGCAGTACTTC,CASSVGDASSYEQYF
TRBV6-6,NA,TRBJ2-7,NA,TGTGCCAGCGCAGTTGGTCCCCCCTACGAGCAGTACTTC,CASAVGPPYEQYF
TRBV9,NA,TRBJ1-4,NA,TGTGCCAGCAGCGGTACAGAAGTTGATGAAAAACTGTTTTTT,CASSGTEVDEKLFF
TRBV12-5,TRBD2,TRBJ2-3,NA,TGTGCTAGTGGCCTAGCGGGAGGGCCCCACACAGATACGCAGTATTTT,CASGLAGGPHTDTQYF
TRBV15,NA,TRBJ2-1,NA,TGTGCCACCAGCAGAGACCGGACTATCGTTTACAATGAGCAGTTCTTC,CATSRDRTIVYNEQFF
TRBV27,NA,TRBJ1-2,once,TGTGCCAGCAGTTTACGGGGATTTAACTATGGCTACACCTTC,CASSLRGFNYGYTF
TRBV5-1,NA,TRBJ1-1,NA,TGCGCCAGCAGCTTGGTGGGGGGAAGCACTGAAGCTTTCTTT,CASSLVGGSTEAFF
TRBV6-1,NA,TRBJ1-1,few,TGTGCCAGCAGCGAGAAATTGTTCTCCGGTGAAGCTTTCTTT,CASSEKLFSGEAFF
TRBV19,NA,TRBJ2-5,NA,TGTGCCAGTAGCGTTGACACGGAGGAGACCCAGTACTTC,CASSVDTEETQYF
TRBV7-2,NA,TRBJ2-3,NA,TGTGCCAGCAGCTTAACCAGGGCCAGCACAGATACGCAGTATTTT,CASSLTRASTDTQYF
TRBV10-3,TRBD1,TRBJ1-2,few,TGTGCCATCAGTCCGGGGACAGCAACAAACTATGGCTACACCTTC,CAISPGTATNYGYTF
TRBV6-5,NA,TRBJ2-2,once,TGTGCCAGCAGTTCCGGGACACTTAAGAACACCGGGGAGCTGTTTTTT,CASSSGTLKNTGELFF
TRBV6-1,TRBD2,TRBJ2-3,NA,TGTGCCAGCAGTGAACGGGGTGGGAGGGCCGGAGATACGCAGTATTTT,CASSERGGRAGDTQYF
TRBV19,TRBD1,TRBJ1-1,NA,TGTGCCAGTAGTCCCCCCGTCGGGACAGGCGGAGGGAACACTGAAGCTTTCTTT,CASSPPVGTGGGNTEAFF
TRBV7-9,NA,TRBJ1-5,NA,TGTGCCAGCAGCCCCGGCGGACAGCCCCAGCATTTT,CASSPGGQPQHF
TRBV16,NA,TRBJ1-2,NA,TGTGCCAGCACCCGCCTAACAAACTATGGCTACACCTTC,CASTRLTNYGYTF
TRBV5-6,NA,TRBJ2-7,NA,TGTGCCAGCAGCTTGGCCGACGGCTATAACTACGAGCAGTACTTC,CASSLADGYNYEQYF
TRBV13,TRBD1,TRBJ1-1,NA,TGTGCCAGCAGCCCACGACAGGGGGGGACTGAAGCTTTCTTT,CASSPRQGGTEAFF
TRBV28,NA,TRBJ1-1,NA,TGTGCCAGCAGTTTTCCAGGGGCCGGGGACACTGAAGCTTTCTTT,CASSFPGAGDTEAFF
TRBV28,NA,TRBJ2-7,few,TGTGCCAGCAGTTTAGGGCCAGGCGTCTACTACGAGCAGTACTTC,CASSLGPGVYYEQYF